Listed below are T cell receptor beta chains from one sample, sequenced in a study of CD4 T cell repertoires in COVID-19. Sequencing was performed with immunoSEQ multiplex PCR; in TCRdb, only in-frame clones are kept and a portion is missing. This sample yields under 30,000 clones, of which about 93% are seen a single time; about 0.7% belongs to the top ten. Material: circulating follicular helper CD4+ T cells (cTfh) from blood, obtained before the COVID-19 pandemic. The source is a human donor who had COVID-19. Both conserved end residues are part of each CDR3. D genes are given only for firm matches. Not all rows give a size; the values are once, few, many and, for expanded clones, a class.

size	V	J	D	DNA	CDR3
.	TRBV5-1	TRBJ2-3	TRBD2	TGCGCCAGCAGTCGGGATAGCGGGAGTGTCCCAGATACGCAGTATTTT	CASSRDSGSVPDTQYF
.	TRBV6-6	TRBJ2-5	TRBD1	TGTGCCAGCAGTTACGCGGGGACAGGGGCAGAGACCCAGTACTTC	CASSYAGTGAETQYF
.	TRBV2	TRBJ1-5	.	TGTGCCAGCAGTTTGAACAGGATTTCCAATCAGCCCCAGCATTTT	CASSLNRISNQPQHF
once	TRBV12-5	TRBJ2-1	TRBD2	TGTGCTAGTGGTTCCCCGCTCCGGACTAGCGGGACACGTCTTTCCTACAATGAGCAGTTCTTC	CASGSPLRTSGTRLSYNEQFF
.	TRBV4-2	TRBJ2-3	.	TGTGCCAGCAGCCAAGATGCTACCACGGGCACAGATACGCAGTATTTT	CASSQDATTGTDTQYF
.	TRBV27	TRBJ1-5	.	TGTGCCAGCAGCCTGTTGGGGGGTCGAAATCAGCCCCAGCATTTT	CASSLLGGRNQPQHF
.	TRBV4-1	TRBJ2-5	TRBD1	TGCGCCAGCAGCCAAGAAGCAGGGGGTTTCCAAGAGACCCAGTACTTC	CASSQEAGGFQETQYF
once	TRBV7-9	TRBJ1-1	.	TGTGCCAGCAAAGGGGTAGGGAACACTGAAGCTTTCTTT	CASKGVGNTEAFF
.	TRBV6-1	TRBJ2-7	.	TGTGCCAGCAGTGAAGCTCTGAGAAGCCCCTACGAGCAGTACTTC	CASSEALRSPYEQYF
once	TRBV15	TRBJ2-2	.	TGTGCCTCGGGGGACGTACCGAACACCGGGGAGCTGTTTTTT	CASGDVPNTGELFF
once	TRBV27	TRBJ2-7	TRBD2	TGTGCCAGCAGTTTCCGGGGCCTCGGGGGGTACGAGCAGTACTTC	CASSFRGLGGYEQYF
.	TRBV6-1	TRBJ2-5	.	TGTGCCAGCAACAGCGGGCCGTCATTAAAAGAGACCCAGTACTTC	CASNSGPSLKETQYF
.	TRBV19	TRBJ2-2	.	TGTGCCAGTAGGTCCGGAGGGGTGAACACCGGGGAGCTGTTTTTT	CASRSGGVNTGELFF
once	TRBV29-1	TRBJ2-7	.	TGCAGCATTCGGGACTCCAAATACGAGCAGTACTTC	CSIRDSKYEQYF
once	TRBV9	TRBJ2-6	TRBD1	TGTGCCAGCAGCGTTCTACAGGGGTCTGGGGCCAACGTCCTGACTTTC	CASSVLQGSGANVLTF
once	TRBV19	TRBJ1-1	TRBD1	TGTGCCAGTACACTACGAGGGGGCCTGACTGAAGCTTTCTTT	CASTLRGGLTEAFF
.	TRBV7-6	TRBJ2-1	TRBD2	TGTGCCAGCAGCTTAGCAGCAGCGGGAGTAACCTACAATGAGCAGTTCTTC	CASSLAAAGVTYNEQFF
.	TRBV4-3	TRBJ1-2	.	TGCGCCAGCAGCCAAGTGGGAGATAGCTATGGCTACACCTTC	CASSQVGDSYGYTF
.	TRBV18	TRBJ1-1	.	TGTGCCAGCTGTACAGGAAACACTGAAGCTTTCTTT	CASCTGNTEAFF
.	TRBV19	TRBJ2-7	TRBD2	TGTGCCAGTAGTTCCTCGACTAGCGGGAAACTATACGAGCAGTACTTC	CASSSSTSGKLYEQYF
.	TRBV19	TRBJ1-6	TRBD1	TGTGCCAGTAGTACCAAAGGGGGCTCGGCTATCCTCCACTTT	CASSTKGGSAILHF
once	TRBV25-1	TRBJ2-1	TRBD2	TGTGCCAGCAGTGACCCCATTACTAGCGGGAGTTACAATGAGCAGTTCTTC	CASSDPITSGSYNEQFF
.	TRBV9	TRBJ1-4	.	TGTGCCAGCAGCCCCCGAGGGAGGGAAAAACTGTTTTTT	CASSPRGREKLFF
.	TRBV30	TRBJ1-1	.	TGTGCCTGGAGTCTCCAGGGGATAACCTTT	CAWSLQGITF
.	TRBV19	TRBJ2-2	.	TGTGCCAGTAGTTTGGGGGGGAACACCGGGGAGCTGTTTTTT	CASSLGGNTGELFF
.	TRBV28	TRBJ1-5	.	TGTGCCAGCAGTTTGGGGGGGTCCCCTCAGCCCCAGCATTTT	CASSLGGSPQPQHF
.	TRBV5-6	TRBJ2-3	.	TGTGCCAGCAGCCGGGGGGCGCTGGGGGGGCGAGTCACAGATACGCAGTATTTT	CASSRGALGGRVTDTQYF
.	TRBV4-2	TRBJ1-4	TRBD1	TGTGCCAGCAGCCAGGGACAGGGGAATGAAAAACTGTTTTTT	CASSQGQGNEKLFF
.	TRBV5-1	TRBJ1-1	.	TGCGCCAGCAGCTTGGAAAGACAGCTGCAACCCAACACTGAAGCTTTCTTT	CASSLERQLQPNTEAFF
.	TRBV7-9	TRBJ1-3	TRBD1	TGTGCCAGCAGCTTAGGACAGGGACTAGAAGGAAACACCATATATTTT	CASSLGQGLEGNTIYF
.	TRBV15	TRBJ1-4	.	TGTGCCACCAGCCGCGAGCCGGGGGAAAAACTGTTTTTT	CATSREPGEKLFF
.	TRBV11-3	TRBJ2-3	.	TGTGCCAGCAGCTTGAGTCAGGGAGATACGCAGTATTTT	CASSLSQGDTQYF
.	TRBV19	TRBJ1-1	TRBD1	TGTGCCAGTAGTATACTCACCGGGACAGGGGGCTCGCGCACTGAAGCTTTCTTT	CASSILTGTGGSRTEAFF
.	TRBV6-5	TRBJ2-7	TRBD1	TGTGCCAGCAGGGGACAAGGGACAGGGCCCTACGAGCAGTACTTC	CASRGQGTGPYEQYF
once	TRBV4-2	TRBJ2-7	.	TGTGCCAGCAGCCGGATAGGGGGGGCCGAGCCTCGGGAGCAGTACTTC	CASSRIGGAEPREQYF
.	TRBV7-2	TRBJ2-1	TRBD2	TGTGCCAGCAGCGTGCGGACTAGCTCCCACAATGAGCAGTTCTTC	CASSVRTSSHNEQFF
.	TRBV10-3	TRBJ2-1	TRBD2	TGTGCCATCAGTGAGCGGACTAGCGGGAGTGGAAATGAGCAGTTCTTC	CAISERTSGSGNEQFF
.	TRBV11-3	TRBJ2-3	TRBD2	TGTGCCAGCAGCTTGGGACTAGCGGGGGATACGCAGTATTTT	CASSLGLAGDTQYF